A selection of T cell receptor beta chains follows, all from one sample in a study of cytomegalovirus exposure and HLA in healthy donors. Here immunoSEQ multiplex PCR was the method, and the copy in TCRdb shows in-frame clones only, minus some. The sample comprises over 85,000 clones, about 73% of which are singletons, and 1.3% rests with the top ten. Sample: PBMCs. The receptors originated from a woman aged 25-40 years in good health and CMV-seronegative. Each CDR3 is given without its conserved first and last residue. Where a row states a size, it is once, few, many or the class of an expanded clone; other rows omit it.

V	size	J	CDR3
TRBV14	few	TRBJ1-2	ASSQGGQARYGYT
TRBV6-5	NA	NA	ASSQSGSKSYEQY
TRBV9	NA	TRBJ2-1	ASSGAPLREQF
TRBV6-5	NA	TRBJ2-7	ASRRDPRDEQY
TRBV25-1	NA	TRBJ1-1	ASSWGGMNTEAF
TRBV6-5	NA	TRBJ2-1	ASSGTFNEQF
TRBV18	NA	TRBJ1-1	ASSPQGQGTTEAF
TRBV6-1	NA	TRBJ2-2	ASSDEGARTGELF
TRBV20-1	once	TRBJ2-3	SASNLDTQY
TRBV6-5	NA	TRBJ2-2	ASRGAGNTGELF
TRBV6-6	NA	TRBJ1-1	ASAGVNTEAF
TRBV13	NA	TRBJ2-5	ASSRVGSGLAGQETQY
TRBV7-2	NA	TRBJ2-1	ASSSQSGTSGRGRQF
TRBV12-5	NA	TRBJ2-1	ASGLGLAGKNEQF
TRBV4-3	NA	TRBJ2-1	ASSHETSRGYEQF
TRBV27	NA	TRBJ2-1	ASSMSSYNEQF
TRBV30	few	TRBJ1-5	AWSLGTPGNQPQH
TRBV7-2	NA	TRBJ2-3	ASSLGTSGGASYTQY
TRBV5-6	NA	TRBJ1-2	ASSLGQGHYGYT
TRBV7-9	NA	TRBJ2-3	ASSPTFSTDTQY
TRBV27	NA	TRBJ1-1	ASSPRTGGNTEAF
TRBV6-1	NA	TRBJ2-5	ASTLSQETQY
TRBV6-5	NA	TRBJ1-5	ASSYSGEAQPQH
TRBV7-9	NA	TRBJ2-5	ASSLKGVPQETQY
TRBV6-6	NA	TRBJ1-5	ASSSQVQQPQH
TRBV23-1	NA	TRBJ1-2	ASSKGQNYGYT
TRBV30	NA	TRBJ2-1	AWTLGGGFLDEQF
TRBV7-2	NA	TRBJ2-7	ASSPRTGGLSYEQY
TRBV4-3	NA	TRBJ2-1	ASSQDPVIAGTAYNEQF
TRBV2	NA	TRBJ2-6	ASSQGRVQSSGANVLT